A single sample gave rise to the 20 T cell receptor beta chains below, sequenced in a study of metastatic and nonmetastatic thyroid tumors. Patients had received no treatment of any kind before thyroid surgery. TCRdb redid the clone calls on the PCR reads using MiXCR. Of tens of thousands of clones listed, 10% to 15% are singletons. The source material was blood. Receptors were obtained from a female donor with papillary thyroid cancer or a benign thyroid nodule (not recorded which). Some clones in this sample may be carry-over from other donors' samples.

This clone was recorded at least ten times. This chain uses TRBV7-8 with TRBJ2-2; perhaps TRBD1 as D (6 bases). Germline CDR1 is SGHVS and CDR2 is FQNEAQ. Trimming cost V 0 bases and J 4 bases, with 15 bases left between them. This CDR3 spans 17 amino acids. DNA of the CDR3: TGTGCCAGCAGCTTAGCAAGTTCAGGGGCCCTCACCGGGGAGCTGTTTTTT. This codes for CASSLASSGALTGELFF.

This clone was recorded many times. The V call is TRBV20-1, the J call TRBJ2-2, with D possibly matching TRBD2 (6 bases). This CDR3 has 13 amino acids. The V gene lost 3 bases and the J gene lost 2 bases, with 7 bases spanning the gap. The V gene's germline CDR1 is DFQATT and CDR2 SNEGSKA (reference sequence). The DNA for the CDR3 is TGCAGTGCTAGGGGAGGAAACACCGGGGAGCTGTTTTTT. It yields the protein CSARGGNTGELFF.

Of note for this clone: Germline is not matched at one junction end, which may reflect a read error. V usage is TRBV19 and J usage is TRBJ2-7; 7 bases align to TRBD2. The CDR3 totals 14 residues. CDR1 LNHDA and CDR2 SQIVND come from the germline V gene (reference sequence). CDR3 in amino acids: CASSVASGYYEKYF. CDR3 bases: TGTGCCAGTAGTGTAGCTAGCGGATACTACGAGAAGTACTTC.

This chain connects TRBV19 to TRBJ2-1, with D perhaps TRBD2 (6 bases). The CDR3 is 14 residues long. From germline, CDR1 is LNHDA and CDR2 SQIVND (reference sequence). Between the trimmed V and J ends, which lost 7 bases and 5 bases, there was a span of 15 bases. The CDR3 DNA reads as TGTGCCAGTACCACTTCTAGCGCAAACAATGAGCAGTTCTTC. Encoded protein: CASTTSSANNEQFF.

There are many counts of this clone. The rearrangement links TRBV5-4 to TRBJ2-2; no firm D call. Per the germline V gene, CDR1 is SGHNT and CDR2 is YYREEE (reference sequence). V lost 2 bases to trimming and J lost 0 bases, with 8 bases between them. This CDR3 is built from 15 residues. The CDR3 reads CASSFSSPNTGELFF. The CDR3 DNA follows: TGTGCCAGCAGCTTTAGCAGTCCGAACACCGGGGAGCTGTTTTTT.

Comment on this clone: At one end, the junction sequence differs from germline, possibly due to a read error. This chain uses TRBV6-6 with TRBJ2-7, with unresolved D. The V gene's germline CDR1 is MNHNY and CDR2 SVGAGI (reference sequence). This CDR3 region has 13 residues. The CDR3 DNA sequence: TGTGCCATCAGTTACGACGGGCTCTACGAGCAGTACTTC. Translation: CAISYDGLYEQYF.

This clone was observed at least ten times. The chain joins TRBV2 to TRBJ1-4; D is undetermined. V lost 4 bases, J lost 5 bases, and 5 bases lay in between. The CDR3 is made up of 12 amino acids. The V gene's germline CDR1 is SNHLY and CDR2 FYNNEI. The CDR3 protein is CASSGRNEKLFF. The DNA of the CDR3 is TGTGCCAGCAGTGGTCGAAATGAAAAACTGTTTTTT.

This clone was seen many times. The chain joins TRBV20-1 to TRBJ2-3; 9 nucleotides line up with TRBD2. The CDR3 has 14 residues. Germline V CDR1 and CDR2: DFQATT, SNEGSKA (reference sequence). Trimming cost V 6 bases and J 6 bases; bases outside gene matches: 10. The CDR3 loop reads CSARGAGGPDTQYF. As DNA, the CDR3 is TGCAGTGCGAGGGGGGCGGGAGGGCCGGATACGCAGTATTTT.

This clone was counted at least ten times. The chain is built from TRBV4-2 and TRBJ2-7; D gene uncertain. The V and J ends lost 0 bases and 7 bases respectively, with 16 bases between them. Germline V gives CDR1 LGHNA, CDR2 YNFKEQ. This CDR3 region has 15 residues. The CDR3 bases are TGTGCCAGCAGCCAAGAATTGAACAATTTACAAGAGCAGTACTTC. This sequence encodes CASSQELNNLQEQYF.

Within the sample, this clone is medium-sized. Additional DNA sequences in this sample encode the identical CDR3. The chain uses TRBV10-3 and TRBJ1-5, with D perhaps matching TRBD1 (6 bases). The V end lost 10 bases, the J end lost 7 bases, and 14 bases lay between the germline ends. The CDR3 consists of 12 residues. Looked up from germline, CDR1 is ENHRY and CDR2 is SYGVKD. The CDR3 bases are TGTGCCACCGGGGGGGCGCAACAGCCCCAGCATTTT. Its translation is CATGGAQQPQHF.

This clone occurred many times. The CDR3 spells CASSWDLTEAFF. DNA of the CDR3: TGTGCCAGCAGTTGGGACCTCACTGAAGCTTTCTTT. The V gene is TRBV7-9, the J gene TRBJ1-1; a possible D gene is TRBD1 (5 bases). The CDR3 extends over 12 amino acids. V lost 6 bases to trimming and J lost 4 bases, with 9 bases between them. CDR1 and CDR2 (germline): SEHNR, FQNEAQ (reference sequence). Drawing the rest from reference TRBV7-9 and TRBJ1-1, the complete variable domain is DTGVSQNPRHKITKRGQNVTFRCDPISEHNRLYWYRQTLGQGPEFLTYFQNEAQLEKSRLLSDRFSAERPKGSFSTLEIQRTEQGDSAMYLCASSWDLTEAFFGQGTRLTVV.

The chain uses TRBV28 and TRBJ1-1, with a possible D match to TRBD1 (5 bases). Germline V lookup: CDR1 MDHEN, CDR2 SYDVKM. This CDR3 has 16 amino acids. The V gene lost 4 bases and the J gene lost 8 bases, with 23 bases spanning the gap. The CDR3 is CASSSNPWRGRAEAFF. CDR3 DNA: TGTGCCAGCAGTTCGAATCCTTGGAGGGGAAGGGCCGAAGCTTTCTTT.

This clone has at least ten counts. The rearrangement joins TRBV20-1 to TRBJ2-7, with 7 bases identical to TRBD2. CDR1 and CDR2 from the germline V gene are DFQATT and SNEGSKA (reference sequence). CDR3 length: 13 residues. V was pared by 6 bases and J by 6 bases, with 11 bases of the junction left unmatched. The CDR3 region has the DNA TGCAGTGCGTCTGGACTAGTCTGGCTCGAGCAGTACTTC. This codes for CSASGLVWLEQYF.

This clone has just a few counts. The gene calls are TRBV6-2 or TRBV6-3 and TRBJ1-5; D gene ambiguous. Between the trimmed V and J ends, which lost 10 bases and 1 base, there was a span of 11 bases. Germline V gene sequence: CDR1 MNHEY, CDR2 SVGEGT. The length of the CDR3 is 13 residues. The CDR3 coding sequence is TGTGCCACCTGGACGAGCAGCAATCAGCCCCAGCATTTT. It specifies CATWTSSNQPQHF.

This clone was counted ten times or more. Written as DNA, the CDR3 is TGTGCCAGCAGCTTAGCGCTAGTCGGGAGTTTAATGTTCTTC. Residues: CASSLALVGSLMFF. V usage is TRBV11-1 and J usage is TRBJ2-1; TRBD2 is a possible D gene (6 bases). This CDR3 is built from 14 residues. Germline V gives CDR1 SGHAT, CDR2 FQDESV (reference sequence). V was trimmed by 0 bases and J by 15 bases, leaving 18 bases between them.

Turning to this clone: Other DNA sequences in the same sample also yield this CDR3. This chain links TRBV11-2 with TRBJ1-2, with TRBD1 as a possible D gene (5 bases). Germline CDR1 reads SGHAT; CDR2 reads FQNNGV. Trimming shortened V by 0 bases and J by 7 bases, and 12 bases separated the two germline ends. CDR3 length equals 14 residues. Here the CDR3 reads CASSLDGGRGGYTF. The CDR3 DNA reads as TGTGCCAGCAGCTTAGACGGGGGTCGGGGTGGCTACACCTTC.

In this sample, this clone is medium-sized. Other DNA sequences in this sample translate to the same CDR3. The chain recombines TRBV6-1 with TRBJ1-6; D is ambiguous. The V gene's germline CDR1 is MNHNS and CDR2 SASEGT. The length of the CDR3 is 13 residues. Between the trimmed V and J ends, which lost 6 bases and 14 bases, there was a span of 17 bases. The CDR3 reads CASRRQTLMALHF. In DNA, the CDR3 is TGTGCCAGCAGACGCCAGACCCTTATGGCCCTCCACTTT.

With regard to this clone: One end of the junction fails to match germline, which may point to a read error. The chain uses TRBV20-1 and TRBJ1-5; weak D call: TRBD1 (5 bases). CDR3 size: 15 residues. Germline V gives CDR1 DFQATT, CDR2 SNEGSKA (reference sequence). The CDR3 is CSARDEGLVNQPHHF. The CDR3 coding sequence is TGCAGTGCTAGAGATGAGGGGCTGGTCAATCAGCCCCATCATTTT.

This chain uses TRBV19 with TRBJ1-1; D remains ambiguous. The CDR3 covers 12 residues. The V gene lost 7 bases and the J gene lost 4 bases, with 10 bases spanning the gap. In germline, CDR1 is LNHDA, CDR2 SQIVND (reference sequence). The CDR3 DNA reads TGTGCCAGTAATGTCTCTGGCACTGAAGCTTTCTTT. Protein sequence: CASNVSGTEAFF.

By share, this clone ranks as medium-sized. V and J are TRBV12-3 or TRBV12-4 and TRBJ2-7, with a possible D match to TRBD1 (5 bases). Trimming cost V 7 bases and J 0 bases, with 7 bases left between them. The CDR3 totals 12 residues. The CDR3 loop is CASTDSSYEQYF. The CDR3 region has the DNA TGTGCCAGCACCGACAGCTCCTACGAGCAGTACTTC.